These 5 T cell receptor beta chains came from one sample sequenced in a study of T cell clones after liver transplantation. TCRdb's copy holds only in-frame clones and misses some; the assay was immunoSEQ multiplex PCR. Of about 33,000 clones detected, approximately 96% appear once; the ten largest clones hold 25% to 30%. Here the sequenced sample was CD8+ T cells from blood, taken 12 months after liver transplant. The source of these receptors is a human patient who received a liver transplant. Part of the T cells may come from the graft donor.

The chain has TRBV25-1 and TRBJ1-2, with 7 bases fitting TRBD1. The CDR3 spans 13 residues. V shed 8 bases, J shed 8 bases, and the junction held 11 bases outside the gene matches. Germline V lookup: CDR1 MGHDK, CDR2 SYGVNS. Here the CDR3 DNA reads TGTGCCAGCTCCAGGGGGGGGAGTGAAGGCTACACCTTC. As protein: CASSRGGSEGYTF.

Note on this clone: A read error may account for a junction end that differs from germline. The chain couples TRBV28 to TRBJ1-1, with a possible D match to TRBD1 (5 bases). This CDR3 has 12 amino acids. Germline V gene lookup returns CDR1 MDHEN and CDR2 SYDVKM. Here the CDR3 reads CASGFTGTEAFF. The DNA for the CDR3 is TGTGCCAGCGGTTTTACAGGCACTGAAGCTTTCTTT.

The CDR3 region has the DNA TGTGCCAGCAGCTTGGAAGGGGGCCCAGGGCTGGAGTCCTACAATGAGCAGTTCTTC. This gives the protein CASSLEGGPGLESYNEQFF. The rearrangement uses TRBV5-5 and TRBJ2-1; 7 bases line up with TRBD1. CDR3 size: 19 residues. Germline values: CDR1 SGHKS, CDR2 YYEKEE (reference sequence). V was pared by 0 bases and J by 1 base, with 13 bases of the junction left unmatched.

This clone was seen a few times. The chain carries TRBV5-1 and TRBJ1-1; 8 bases map to TRBD1. Germline values: CDR1 SGHRS, CDR2 YFSETQ. V dropped 4 bases and J dropped 8; count of bases not matched to a gene: 10. This CDR3 comprises 14 residues. The CDR3 loop reads CASSQGTGPPEAFF. CDR3 sequence (DNA): TGCGCCAGCAGCCAAGGGACAGGACCCCCGGAAGCTTTCTTT.

The chain employs TRBV2 and TRBJ2-7, with D perhaps TRBD2 (5 bases). The CDR3 length is 12 residues. CDR1 and CDR2 from the germline V gene are SNHLY and FYNNEI. With 8 bases removed from V and 2 bases from J, the gap between germline ends came to 10 bases. Here the CDR3 DNA reads TGTGCCAGCCTCTTCGGGGCCTACGAGCAGTACTTC. Encoded protein: CASLFGAYEQYF.